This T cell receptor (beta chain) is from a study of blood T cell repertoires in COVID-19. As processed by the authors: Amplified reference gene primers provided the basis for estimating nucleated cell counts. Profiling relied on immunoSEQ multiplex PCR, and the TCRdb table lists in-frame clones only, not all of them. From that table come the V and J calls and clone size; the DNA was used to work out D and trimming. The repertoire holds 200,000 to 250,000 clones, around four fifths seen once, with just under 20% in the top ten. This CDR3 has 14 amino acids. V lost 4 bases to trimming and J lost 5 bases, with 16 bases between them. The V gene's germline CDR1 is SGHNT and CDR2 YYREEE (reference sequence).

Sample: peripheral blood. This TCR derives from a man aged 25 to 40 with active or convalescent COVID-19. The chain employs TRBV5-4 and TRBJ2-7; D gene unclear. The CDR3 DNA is TGTGCCAGCAGCCCCCCCGGTGTGCGGCACGAGCAGTACTTC. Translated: CASSPPGVRHEQYF.